Below are 10 T cell receptor beta chains sequenced from a single sample in a study of lung T cells in sarcoidosis with Löfgren's syndrome. TCRdb fed the reads into MiXCR, producing one record per CDR3 protein. The sample consists of tens of thousands of distinct CDR3 sequences, over 20% of them appearing once. Sequenced material: CD4+ T cells from PBMCs. These receptors were taken from a human donor with sarcoidosis (Löfgren's syndrome or another form), or a control subject (not recorded which).

This clonotype was picked up a small number of times. This sequence joins TRBV12-3 or TRBV12-4 and TRBJ1-4; D remains unclear. The CDR3 runs 16 residues. The V gene lost 5 bases and the J gene lost 0 bases, with 13 bases spanning the gap. The CDR3 coding sequence is TGTGCCAGCAGTGTGGGCGAAGGACCAACTAATGAAAAACTGTTTTTT. Residues: CASSVGEGPTNEKLFF.

At least ten counts were recorded for this clonotype. This chain links TRBV7-9 with TRBJ1-2, with a weak D call TRBD1 (6 bases). CDR3 size: 14 residues. With 3 bases removed from V and 5 bases from J, the gap between germline ends came to 13 bases. Germline loops: CDR1 SEHNR, CDR2 FQNEAQ (reference sequence). CDR3 coding DNA: TGTGCCAGCAGCTTGTGGACAGCTCCTTATGGCTACACCTTC. Its translation is CASSLWTAPYGYTF.

Of note for this clonotype: This may stem from a read error, because a much larger clone lies one nucleotide away. V usage is TRBV20-1 and J usage is TRBJ1-5; no clear D gene. The CDR3 sequence is 14 residues long. V was shortened by 3 bases and J by 4 bases, with 13 bases between the two germline ends. The germline gives CDR1 DFQATT, CDR2 SNEGSKA (reference sequence). CDR3 DNA sequence: TGCAGTGCTAGTCAACCACTGGGGAATCAGCCCCAGCATTTT. Protein sequence: CSASQPLGNQPQHF.

About this clonotype: This may come from a read error, since a much larger clone is one base off. J is TRBJ2-7 and V is TRBV20-1; TRBD2 matches at 7 bases. CDR1 is DFQATT, CDR2 SNEGSKA, per germline (reference sequence). This CDR3 spans 12 amino acids. The CDR3 DNA sequence: TGCAGTGCTCCATCGGATGGGAGGGAGCGGTACGTC. Translated, it gives CSAPSDGRERYV.

This clonotype appeared a few times. The chain couples TRBV13 to TRBJ2-6; TRBD2 is a possible D gene (5 bases). Germline loops: CDR1 PRHDT, CDR2 FYEKMQ (reference sequence). This CDR3 region has 17 residues. V was shortened by 5 bases and J by 4 bases, with 18 bases between the two germline ends. CDR3 in amino acids: CASSSRDRHVGANVLTF. Here the CDR3 DNA reads TGTGCCAGCAGCAGCCGGGATCGGCACGTCGGGGCCAACGTCCTGACTTTC.

The J gene is TRBJ1-5, the V gene TRBV19, with 8 nucleotides matching TRBD1. CDR1 and CDR2 from the germline V gene are LNHDA and SQIVND (reference sequence). Losses at the gene ends were 3 bases for V and 7 bases for J; bases not matched to a gene: 5. The CDR3 totals 14 residues. The CDR3 sequence is CASSIGQGGQPQHF. The CDR3 nucleotides are TGTGCCAGTAGTATCGGACAGGGAGGACAGCCCCAGCATTTT. Together with reference TRBV19 and TRBJ1-5, the CDR3 gives the full variable domain: DGGITQSPKYLFRKEGQNVTLSCEQNLNHDAMYWYRQDPGQGLRLIYYSQIVNDFQKGDIAEGYSVSREKKESFPLTVTSAQKNPTAFYLCASSIGQGGQPQHFGDGTRLSIL.

This clonotype has a count of ten or more. The chain has TRBV14 and TRBJ1-6, with no clear D. This CDR3 spans 15 amino acids. From germline, CDR1 is SGHDN and CDR2 FVKESK. V gave up 1 base and J gave up 7 bases, with 11 bases separating them. The CDR3 bases are TGTGCCAGCAGCCAAGTGATGGTTCGCAATTCACCCCTCCACTTT. Translation: CASSQVMVRNSPLHF.

There are a few counts of this clonotype. V gene TRBV12-5 combines with J gene TRBJ1-6; unclear D gene. This CDR3 spans 11 amino acids. Germline values: CDR1 LGHNT, CDR2 FRNRAP. The V and J ends lost 1 base and 14 bases respectively, with 6 bases between them. This CDR3 is CASGLGVALHF. The CDR3 nucleotides are TGTGCTAGTGGTTTGGGCGTTGCCCTCCACTTT. Together with reference TRBV12-5 and TRBJ1-6, the CDR3 gives the full variable domain: DARVTQTPRHKVTEMGQEVTMRCQPILGHNTVFWYRQTMMQGLELLAYFRNRAPLDDSGMPKDRFSAEMPDATLATLKIQPSEPRDSAVYFCASGLGVALHFGNGTRLTVT.

Ten or more counts support this clonotype. The gene calls are TRBV4-2 and TRBJ1-1; the match to TRBD1 covers 7 bases. The CDR3 is 16 amino acids. Germline CDR1 is LGHNA and CDR2 is YNFKEQ. With V trimmed by 0 bases and J by 3 bases, 7 bases remained unmatched. As DNA, the CDR3 is TGTGCCAGCAGCCAAGATCTTCAGGGGGTGGACACTGAAGCTTTCTTT. Its translation is CASSQDLQGVDTEAFF.

There are many counts of this clonotype. The gene calls are TRBV28 and TRBJ2-3, with D possibly TRBD2 on 7 matching bases. The CDR3 has 15 amino acids. Trimming took 3 bases from V and 1 from J, leaving 11 bases between them. Germline V gives CDR1 MDHEN, CDR2 SYDVKM. As DNA, the CDR3 is TGTGCCAGCAGTTTCGGAGGGGGGGGCACAGATACGCAGTATTTT. Its protein is CASSFGGGGTDTQYF.